The clone carrying this T cell receptor beta chain was found a few times. This entry is derived from a study of T cells in Graves' hyperthyroidism and ophthalmopathy. Study in general: Initial diagnosis, before any treatment, was when peripheral blood was collected.

Amplification targeted TCR beta CDR3 regions from RNA transcripts. The HTBI primer set served for first-round RT-PCR of the TCR CDR3. TCRdb re-analysed the multiplex PCR reads in MiXCR, keeping a single row per CDR3 protein. The sample yields about 770,000 distinct CDR3 sequences, around a sixth seen once. Exclusion followed for patients with uncontrolled infection, other autoimmune disease, pregnancy or lactation. This CDR3 contains 14 residues. V trimming: 1 base; J trimming: 3 bases; junction bases outside the gene matches: 2. The sample comprised blood. The receptor was isolated from a woman aged 50 to 65 with Graves' hyperthyroidism that later progressed to Graves' ophthalmopathy. The V and J genes are TRBV12-3 or TRBV12-4 and TRBJ2-5; the match to TRBD1 covers 7 bases. As DNA, the CDR3 is TGTGCCAGCAGTTTAGAAGGGACAGAAGAGACCCAGTACTTC. Translation: CASSLEGTEETQYF.